These 26 T cell receptor beta chains were all obtained from the same sample, sequenced in a study of response to subunit inactivated influenza vaccine. In TCRdb, the RT-PCR reads were re-called with MiXCR into one record per CDR3 protein. This table has about 500,000 distinct CDR3 sequences, approximately 16% appearing once. The sample here was CD4+ T cells sorted from PBMCs, taken about 23 months after vaccination. These receptors were obtained from a man between 50 and 69 years old who received an inactivated influenza vaccine.

In its sample, this clonotype was seen a few times. The chain links TRBV9 to TRBJ1-3; TRBD1 agrees at 7 bases. Per germline, CDR1 SGDLS and CDR2 YYNGEE. CDR3 length: 15 residues. Germline trimming cut 3 bases from V and 1 base from J; bases unmatched to any gene: 4. CDR3 in amino acids: CASSGWTGSGNTIYF. CDR3 bases: TGTGCCAGCAGCGGGTGGACAGGATCTGGAAACACCATATATTTT.

This clonotype was seen a few times. This chain connects TRBV6-1 to TRBJ2-7; D is possibly TRBD1 (5 bases). CDR1 is MNHNS and CDR2 is SASEGT in the germline V gene. V was cut by 5 bases and J by 2 bases, with 13 bases left in between. The CDR3 spans 14 residues. CDR3 amino acids: CASSRARATYEQYF. CDR3 bases: TGTGCCAGCAGTCGTGCCAGGGCAACCTACGAGCAGTACTTC.

This clonotype was seen a handful of times. This sequence joins TRBV20-1 and TRBJ2-1, with 8 bases matching TRBD2. The CDR3 runs to 16 residues. The V gene end was trimmed by 0 bases and the J gene end by 6 bases; junction bases not matched to a gene: 10. CDR1 and CDR2 from the germline V gene are DFQATT and SNEGSKA (reference sequence). The CDR3 loop reads CSARDPLAGYANEQFF. The CDR3 DNA reads TGCAGTGCTAGAGATCCGCTAGCGGGTTATGCCAATGAGCAGTTCTTC.

In its sample, this clonotype was seen a few times. J is TRBJ1-2 and V is TRBV6-6; maybe TRBD1 (6 bases). V lost 4 bases and J lost 7, with 10 bases in between. CDR3 length equals 12 residues. The V gene's germline CDR1 is MNHNY and CDR2 SVGAGI (reference sequence). The CDR3 DNA follows: TGTGCCAGCAGTTCAGGGGATCGTGGCTACACCTTC. It is translated as CASSSGDRGYTF.

V is TRBV7-2 and J is TRBJ2-7, with 9 nucleotides matching TRBD1. V lost 5 bases and J lost 4; bases outside the gene matches: 6. Germline V CDR1 and CDR2: SGHTA, FQGNSA. CDR3 length equals 14 residues. This CDR3 reads CASSPDRGRYEQYF. Here the CDR3 DNA reads TGTGCCAGCAGCCCGGACAGGGGTCGGTACGAGCAGTACTTC. The full variable domain, in which reference TRBV7-2 and TRBJ2-7 provide the parts outside the CDR3, is GAGVSQSPSNKVTEKGKDVELRCDPISGHTALYWYRQSLGQGLEFLIYFQGNSAPDKSGLPSDRFSAERTGGSVSTLTIQRTQQEDSAVYLCASSPDRGRYEQYFGPGTRLTVT.

V usage is TRBV29-1 and J usage is TRBJ2-5; tentative D call: TRBD1 (6 bases). CDR1 SQVTM and CDR2 ANQGSEA come from the germline V gene. This CDR3 contains 13 residues. V lost 4 bases and J lost 4, with 13 bases in between. In nucleotides, the CDR3 is TGCAGCGTTGTAGGACAGTACCTAGAGACCCAGTACTTC. Its translation: CSVVGQYLETQYF. The whole variable domain, filled in from reference TRBV29-1 and TRBJ2-5, reads SAVISQKPSRDICQRGTSLTIQCQVDSQVTMMFWYRQQPGQSLTLIATANQGSEATYESGFVIDKFPISRPNLTFSTLTVSNMSPEDSSIYLCSVVGQYLETQYFGPGTRLLVL.

This clonotype has just a few counts. The CDR3 loop reads CASRSTGGSGYTF. In nucleotides, the CDR3 is TGTGCCAGCAGGTCGACAGGGGGCTCCGGCTACACCTTC. The V gene is TRBV6-1, the J gene TRBJ1-2; 10 positions match TRBD1. Germline V gene lookup returns CDR1 MNHNS and CDR2 SASEGT. Trimming took 6 bases from V and 8 from J; bases not matched to a gene: 6. The CDR3 is 13 amino acids.

The chain combines TRBV7-2 with TRBJ2-3; TRBD2 aligns across 8 bases. The CDR3 runs 14 residues. Germline lookup yields CDR1 SGHTA and CDR2 FQGNSA. V lost 5 bases, J lost 6 bases, and 7 bases stayed unmatched. In nucleotides, the CDR3 is TGTGCCAGCAGCCATGGACTAGCAGAGGATACGCAGTATTTT. Its protein is CASSHGLAEDTQYF.

This clonotype has only a few counts. The chain uses TRBV6-5 and TRBJ2-3, with TRBD2 identical over 9 bases. In germline, CDR1 is MNHEY, CDR2 SVGAGI. CDR3 length: 17 amino acids. V trimming: 2 bases; J trimming: 7 bases; junction bases outside the gene matches: 13. DNA of the CDR3: TGTGCCAGCAGTTACATTGCCAGCGGGAGGAGCAGGAATACGCAGTATTTT. Residues: CASSYIASGRSRNTQYF.

In its sample, this clonotype was seen a few times. The chain carries TRBV4-3 and TRBJ1-2; D is possibly TRBD1 (6 bases). The CDR3 runs to 16 residues. Germline V lookup: CDR1 LGHNA, CDR2 YSLEER. Trimming took 3 bases from V and 1 from J, leaving 15 bases between them. The CDR3, as DNA: TGCGCCAGCAGCCAGATTACAGGGCTTAGTAACTATGGCTACACCTTC. This encodes CASSQITGLSNYGYTF.

This clonotype was counted between two and nine times. The V gene is TRBV29-1, the J gene TRBJ2-3, with D perhaps TRBD2 (5 bases). The V gene lost 7 bases and the J gene lost 1 base, with 9 bases spanning the gap. There are 12 residues in the CDR3. In germline, CDR1 is SQVTM, CDR2 ANQGSEA. For the CDR3, the DNA is TGCAGCGCCGATAGCGGCACAGATACGCAGTATTTT. Translation: CSADSGTDTQYF.

The CDR3 bases are TGTGCCAGCAGCAAAAACGAACAGGGGGAGGAGGGCAAAAACATTCAGTACTTC. Translation: CASSKNEQGEEGKNIQYF. This sequence joins TRBV21-1 and TRBJ2-4; TRBD1, the D gene given by the table, was not confirmed from the DNA. TRBV21-1 represents a pseudogene. The CDR3 is made up of 18 amino acids.

The V and J genes are TRBV29-1 and TRBJ2-2; D might be TRBD2 (5 bases). This CDR3 has 12 amino acids. V was pared by 3 bases and J by 13 bases, with 15 bases between. Germline V CDR1 and CDR2: SQVTM, ANQGSEA. CDR3 sequence reads: CSVDQGVLGLFF. The CDR3 nucleotides are TGCAGCGTTGATCAAGGTGTACTAGGGCTGTTTTTT.

This clonotype was seen more than once but under ten times. The V gene is TRBV7-3, the J gene TRBJ2-5, with TRBD2 identical over 11 bases. With 0 bases clipped from V and 5 bases from J, the junction kept 5 bases outside the gene matches. Germline loops: CDR1 SGHTA, CDR2 FQGTGA. The CDR3 is 16 amino acids. In nucleotides, the CDR3 is TGTGCCAGCAGCTTAACGAGGGCTAGCGGGAGGGAGACCCAGTACTTC. This codes for CASSLTRASGRETQYF.

The chain joins TRBV6-2 or TRBV6-3 to TRBJ2-5; tentatively, D is TRBD1 (6 bases). This CDR3 has 15 amino acids. V lost 10 bases and J 4 bases, leaving 22 bases between the germline ends. The germline V gene encodes CDR1 MNHEY and CDR2 SVGEGT. Here the CDR3 reads CATQPQGLPGETQYF. The CDR3 DNA sequence: TGTGCCACCCAACCTCAGGGGCTTCCAGGAGAGACCCAGTACTTC.

The rearrangement links TRBV29-1 to TRBJ2-5, with 12 bases aligning to TRBD2. The trim removed 3 bases at V and 0 bases at J, leaving 2 bases unmatched. Germline V gene data show CDR1 as SQVTM and CDR2 as ANQGSEA. This CDR3 contains 15 residues. CDR3 nucleotide sequence: TGCAGCGTTGAGCGGACTAGCGGGGACCAAGAGACCCAGTACTTC. Encoded protein: CSVERTSGDQETQYF.

This clonotype was seen only once. This chain links TRBV20-1 with TRBJ2-7, with D possibly matching TRBD2 (6 bases). The CDR3 consists of 14 residues. V was pared by 3 bases and J by 3 bases, with 15 bases between. Germline V gives CDR1 DFQATT, CDR2 SNEGSKA (reference sequence). The CDR3 sequence is CSASGGAKIYEQYF. The CDR3 DNA follows: TGCAGTGCTAGCGGGGGAGCCAAGATCTACGAGCAGTACTTC.

The rearrangement uses TRBV6-2 or TRBV6-3 and TRBJ2-4; tentatively, D is TRBD2 (6 bases). Germline values: CDR1 MNHEY, CDR2 SVGEGT. The CDR3 is made up of 14 amino acids. V lost 2 bases and J 6 bases, leaving 11 bases between the germline ends. CDR3 DNA: TGTGCCAGCAGTTACGAAGGAGGGGTAAACATTCAGTACTTC. It encodes CASSYEGGVNIQYF.

This clonotype was seen only a few times. In DNA form, the CDR3 reads TGTGCCGGAGACAGGTCTTCCTACGAGCAGTACTTC. Translated, it gives CAGDRSSYEQYF. This chain links TRBV6-5 with TRBJ2-7; tentatively, D is TRBD1 (6 bases). Trimming removed 11 bases at V and 1 base at J, with 12 bases between. Germline V gene lookup returns CDR1 MNHEY and CDR2 SVGAGI. This CDR3 is 12 amino acids long.

The J gene is TRBJ2-7, the V gene TRBV7-2; 7 nucleotides agree with TRBD2. V shed 2 bases and J 2 bases; nucleotides not matched to a gene: 9. The CDR3 is 16 residues long. Germline loops: CDR1 SGHTA, CDR2 FQGNSA. CDR3 nucleotide sequence: TGTGCCAGCAGCTTAAACGGGGGTCTAGCGGCCTACGAGCAGTACTTC. It is translated as CASSLNGGLAAYEQYF.

The chain is built from TRBV20-1 and TRBJ2-7; D is perhaps TRBD1 (6 bases). This CDR3 contains 14 residues. Trimming cost V 6 bases and J 3 bases, with 18 bases left between them. Per germline, CDR1 DFQATT and CDR2 SNEGSKA (reference sequence). This CDR3 reads CSANSWDTLYEQYF. The CDR3 DNA is TGCAGTGCAAATTCATGGGACACCCTCTACGAGCAGTACTTC.

The chain links TRBV3-1 to TRBJ2-6; D unclear. Trimming cost V 1 base and J 1 base, with 8 bases left between them. The CDR3 extends over 16 amino acids. Germline loops: CDR1 LGHDT, CDR2 YNNKEL (reference sequence). The CDR3 protein is CASSQVAASGANVLTF. CDR3 DNA: TGTGCCAGCAGCCAAGTGGCCGCGTCTGGGGCCAACGTCCTGACTTTC.

The gene calls are TRBV4-2 and TRBJ1-1, with D possibly being TRBD1 (6 bases). V lost 5 bases, J lost 0 bases, and 10 bases lay in between. Germline V CDR1 and CDR2: LGHNA, YNFKEQ. The CDR3 extends over 14 amino acids. CDR3 protein: CASSSGEMNTEAFF. DNA for the CDR3: TGTGCCAGCAGCTCAGGGGAAATGAACACTGAAGCTTTCTTT.

This clonotype has only a few counts. The genes are TRBV15 and TRBJ2-7, with 9 positions matching TRBD1. V was clipped by 1 base and J by 6 bases; unmatched bases: 10. CDR1 and CDR2 (germline): LNHNV, YYDKDF (reference sequence). The CDR3 runs 16 residues. The CDR3, as DNA: TGTGCCACCAGCAGAGGGAGGACAGGGGAGGGTGGCGAGCAGTACTTC. Its translation: CATSRGRTGEGGEQYF.

This clonotype was seen a handful of times. The chain recombines TRBV28 with TRBJ2-7; D remains ambiguous. Trimming took off 4 bases at V and 2 bases at J, with 15 bases between the two ends. Germline assignment: CDR1 MDHEN and CDR2 SYDVKM. This CDR3 comprises 15 residues. CDR3 sequence reads: CASSSSLRSTYEQYF. CDR3 sequence (DNA): TGTGCCAGCAGTTCCTCGCTCAGGAGTACCTACGAGCAGTACTTC.

This clonotype appeared a few times. This chain joins TRBV5-1 and TRBJ2-1, with 12 bases lining up with TRBD1. The CDR3 length is 17 residues. The germline V gene encodes CDR1 SGHRS and CDR2 YFSETQ. V gave up 4 bases and J gave up 7 bases; unmatched junction bases: 12. CDR3: CASSPISGTGGRNEQFF. The CDR3 DNA is TGCGCCAGCAGCCCAATCTCCGGGACAGGGGGCCGGAATGAGCAGTTCTTC.